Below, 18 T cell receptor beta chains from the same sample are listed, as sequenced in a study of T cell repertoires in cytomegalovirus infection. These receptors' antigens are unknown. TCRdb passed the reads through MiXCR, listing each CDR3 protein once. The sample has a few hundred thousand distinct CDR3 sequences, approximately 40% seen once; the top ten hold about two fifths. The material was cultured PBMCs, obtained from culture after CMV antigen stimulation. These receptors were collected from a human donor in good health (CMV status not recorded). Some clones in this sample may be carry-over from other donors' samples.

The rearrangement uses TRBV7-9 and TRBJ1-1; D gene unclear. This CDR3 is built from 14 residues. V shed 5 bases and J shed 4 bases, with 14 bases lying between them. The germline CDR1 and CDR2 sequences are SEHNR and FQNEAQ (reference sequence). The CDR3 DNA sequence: TGTGCCAGCAGCGAGTTCGGGTTGGGCACTGAAGCTTTCTTT. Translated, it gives CASSEFGLGTEAFF. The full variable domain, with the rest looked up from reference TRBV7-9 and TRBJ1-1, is DTGVSQNPRHKITKRGQNVTFRCDPISEHNRLYWYRQTLGQGPEFLTYFQNEAQLEKSRLLSDRFSAERPKGSFSTLEIQRTEQGDSAMYLCASSEFGLGTEAFFGQGTRLTVV.

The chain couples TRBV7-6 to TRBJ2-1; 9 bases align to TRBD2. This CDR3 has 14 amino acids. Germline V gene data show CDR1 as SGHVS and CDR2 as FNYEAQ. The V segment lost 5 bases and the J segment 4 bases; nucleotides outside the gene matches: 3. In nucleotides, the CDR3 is TGTGCCAGCAGCCAGACTAGCGGTTACAATGAGCAGTTCTTC. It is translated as CASSQTSGYNEQFF. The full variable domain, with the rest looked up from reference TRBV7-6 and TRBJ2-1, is GAGVSQSPRYKVTKRGQDVALRCDPISGHVSLYWYRQALGQGPEFLTYFNYEAQQDKSGLPNDRFSAERPEGSISTLTIQRTEQRDSAMYRCASSQTSGYNEQFFGPGTRLTVL.

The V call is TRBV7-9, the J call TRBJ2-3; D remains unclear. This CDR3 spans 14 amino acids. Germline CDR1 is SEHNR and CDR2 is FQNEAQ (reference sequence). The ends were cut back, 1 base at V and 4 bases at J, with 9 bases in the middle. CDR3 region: CASSLGTVADTQYF. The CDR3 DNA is TGTGCCAGCAGCTTAGGAACGGTTGCAGATACGCAGTATTTT. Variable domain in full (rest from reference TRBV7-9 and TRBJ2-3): DTGVSQNPRHKITKRGQNVTFRCDPISEHNRLYWYRQTLGQGPEFLTYFQNEAQLEKSRLLSDRFSAERPKGSFSTLEIQRTEQGDSAMYLCASSLGTVADTQYFGPGTRLTVL.

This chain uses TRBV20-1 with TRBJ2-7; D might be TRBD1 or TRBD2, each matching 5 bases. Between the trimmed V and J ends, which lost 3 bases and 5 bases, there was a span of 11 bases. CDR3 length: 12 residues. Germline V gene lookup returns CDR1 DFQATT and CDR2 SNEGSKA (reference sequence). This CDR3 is CSASGRGDEQYF. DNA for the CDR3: TGCAGTGCTAGTGGGAGAGGGGACGAGCAGTACTTC.

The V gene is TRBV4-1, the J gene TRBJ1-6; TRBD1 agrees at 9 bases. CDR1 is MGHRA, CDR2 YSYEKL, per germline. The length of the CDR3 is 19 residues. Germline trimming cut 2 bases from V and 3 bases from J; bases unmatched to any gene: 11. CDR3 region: CASSQFPYRGRIYNSPLHF. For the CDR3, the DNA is TGCGCCAGCAGCCAATTCCCTTACAGGGGGCGAATCTATAATTCACCCCTCCACTTT.

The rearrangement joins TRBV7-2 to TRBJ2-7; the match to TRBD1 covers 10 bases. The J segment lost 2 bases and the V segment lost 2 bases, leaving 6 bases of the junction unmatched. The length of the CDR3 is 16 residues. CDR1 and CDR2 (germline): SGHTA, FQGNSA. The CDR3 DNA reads TGTGCCAGCAGCTTACTGCCGGGACAGGGGACCTACGAGCAGTACTTC. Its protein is CASSLLPGQGTYEQYF.

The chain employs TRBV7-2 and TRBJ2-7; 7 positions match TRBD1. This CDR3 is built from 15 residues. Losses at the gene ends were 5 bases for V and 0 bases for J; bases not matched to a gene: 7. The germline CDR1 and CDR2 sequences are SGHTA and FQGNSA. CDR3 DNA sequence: TGTGCCAGCAGCACCATCGACAGGGCCTCCTACGAGCAGTACTTC. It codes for CASSTIDRASYEQYF.

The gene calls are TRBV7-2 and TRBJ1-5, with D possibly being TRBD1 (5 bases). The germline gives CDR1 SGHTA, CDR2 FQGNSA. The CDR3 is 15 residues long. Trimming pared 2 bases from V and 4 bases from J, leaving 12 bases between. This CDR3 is CASSLLAGLNQPQHF. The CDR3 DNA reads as TGTGCCAGCAGCTTACTGGCAGGGTTAAATCAGCCCCAGCATTTT.

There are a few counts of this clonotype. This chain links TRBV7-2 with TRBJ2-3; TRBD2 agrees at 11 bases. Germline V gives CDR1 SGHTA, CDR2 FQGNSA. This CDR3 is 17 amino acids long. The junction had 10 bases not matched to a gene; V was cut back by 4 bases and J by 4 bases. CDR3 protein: CASSSPPGTSGPDTQYF. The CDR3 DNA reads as TGTGCCAGCAGCTCGCCTCCTGGGACTAGCGGACCAGATACGCAGTATTTT.

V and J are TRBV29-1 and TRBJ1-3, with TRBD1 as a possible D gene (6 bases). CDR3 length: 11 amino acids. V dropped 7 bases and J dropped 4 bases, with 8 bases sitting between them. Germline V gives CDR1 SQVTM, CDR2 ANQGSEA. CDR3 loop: CSAGQGNTIYF. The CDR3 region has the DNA TGCAGCGCCGGACAGGGAAACACCATATATTTT.

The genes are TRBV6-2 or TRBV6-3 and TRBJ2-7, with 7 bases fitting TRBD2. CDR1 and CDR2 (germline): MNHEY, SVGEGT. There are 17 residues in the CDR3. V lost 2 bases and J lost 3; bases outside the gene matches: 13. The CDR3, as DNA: TGTGCCAGCAGTTACATCGTGGGAGCGGGAAACTACTACGAGCAGTACTTC. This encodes CASSYIVGAGNYYEQYF.

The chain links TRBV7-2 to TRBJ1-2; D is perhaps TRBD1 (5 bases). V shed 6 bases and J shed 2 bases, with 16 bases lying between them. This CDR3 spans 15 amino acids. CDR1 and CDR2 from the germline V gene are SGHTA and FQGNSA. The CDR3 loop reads CASSPGTGRNYGYTF. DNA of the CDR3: TGTGCCAGCAGTCCCGGAACAGGCAGGAACTATGGCTACACCTTC.

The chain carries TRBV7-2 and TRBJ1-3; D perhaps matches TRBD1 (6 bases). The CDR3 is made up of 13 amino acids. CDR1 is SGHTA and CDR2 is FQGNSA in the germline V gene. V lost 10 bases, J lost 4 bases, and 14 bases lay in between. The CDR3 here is CATGAAAGNTIYF. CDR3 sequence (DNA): TGTGCCACGGGGGCAGCGGCCGGAAACACCATATATTTT.

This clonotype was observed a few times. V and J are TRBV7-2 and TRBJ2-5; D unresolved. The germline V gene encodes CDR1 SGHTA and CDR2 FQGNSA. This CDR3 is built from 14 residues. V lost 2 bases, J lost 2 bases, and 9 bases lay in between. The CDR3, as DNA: TGTGCCAGCAGCTTACAGTCCCGGCAAGAGACCCAGTACTTC. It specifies CASSLQSRQETQYF.

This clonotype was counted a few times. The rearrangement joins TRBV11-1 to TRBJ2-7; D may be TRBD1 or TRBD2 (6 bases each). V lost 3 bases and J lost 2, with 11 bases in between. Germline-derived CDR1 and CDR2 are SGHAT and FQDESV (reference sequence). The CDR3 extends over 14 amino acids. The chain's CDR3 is CASSLGGTTYEQYF. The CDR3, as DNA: TGTGCCAGCAGCTTGGGCGGGACAACCTACGAGCAGTACTTC.

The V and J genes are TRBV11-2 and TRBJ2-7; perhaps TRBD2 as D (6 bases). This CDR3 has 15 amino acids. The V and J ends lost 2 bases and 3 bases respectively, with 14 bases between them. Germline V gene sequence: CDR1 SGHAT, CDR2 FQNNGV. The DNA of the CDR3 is TGTGCCAGCAGCTTACCGGGACTGCCGAGCTACGAGCAGTACTTC. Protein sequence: CASSLPGLPSYEQYF.

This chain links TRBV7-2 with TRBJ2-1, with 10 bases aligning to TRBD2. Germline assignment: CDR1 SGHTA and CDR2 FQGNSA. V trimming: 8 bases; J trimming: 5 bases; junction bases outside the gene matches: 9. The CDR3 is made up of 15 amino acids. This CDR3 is CASLPGLARNNEQFF. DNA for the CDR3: TGTGCCAGCCTCCCGGGACTAGCGAGAAACAATGAGCAGTTCTTC.

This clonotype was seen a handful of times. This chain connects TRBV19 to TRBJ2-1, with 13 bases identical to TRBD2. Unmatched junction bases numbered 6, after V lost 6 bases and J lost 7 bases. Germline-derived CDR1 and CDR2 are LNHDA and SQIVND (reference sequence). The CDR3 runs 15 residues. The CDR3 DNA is TGTGCCAGTAGGCCTACTAGCGGGGGGGATAATGAGCAGTTCTTC. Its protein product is CASRPTSGGDNEQFF. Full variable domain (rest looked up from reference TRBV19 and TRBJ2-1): DGGITQSPKYLFRKEGQNVTLSCEQNLNHDAMYWYRQDPGQGLRLIYYSQIVNDFQKGDIAEGYSVSREKKESFPLTVTSAQKNPTAFYLCASRPTSGGDNEQFFGPGTRLTVL.